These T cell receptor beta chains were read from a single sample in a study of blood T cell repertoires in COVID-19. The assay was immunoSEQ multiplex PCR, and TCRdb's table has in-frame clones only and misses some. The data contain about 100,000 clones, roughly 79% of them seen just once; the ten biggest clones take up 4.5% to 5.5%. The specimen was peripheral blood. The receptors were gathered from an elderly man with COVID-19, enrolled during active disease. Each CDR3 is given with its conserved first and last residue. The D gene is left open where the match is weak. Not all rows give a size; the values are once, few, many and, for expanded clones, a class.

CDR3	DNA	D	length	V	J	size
CASSLDRGDEKLFF	TGTGCCAGCAGCCTAGACAGGGGGGACGAAAAACTGTTTTTT	TRBD1	14	TRBV7-9	TRBJ1-4	once
CAWSPRVNTEAFF	TGTGCCTGGAGCCCCAGGGTGAACACTGAAGCTTTCTTT	-	13	TRBV30	TRBJ1-1	-
CASSQAFTGPPYEQYF	TGCGCCAGCAGCCAGGCCTTTACAGGGCCCCCCTACGAGCAGTACTTC	-	16	TRBV4-1	TRBJ2-7	-
CASSYSGTLPREQYF	TGTGCCAGCAGTTACTCGGGGACACTCCCCCGCGAGCAGTACTTC	-	15	TRBV6-2/TRBV6-3	TRBJ2-7	-
CASSFSGRAYDEQFF	TGTGCCAGCAGCTTTAGCGGGAGGGCCTATGATGAGCAGTTCTTC	TRBD2	15	TRBV11-2	TRBJ2-1	-
CASSLWGLGQGDGYTF	TGCGCCAGCAGCTTGTGGGGCCTCGGGCAGGGTGATGGCTACACCTTC	-	16	TRBV5-1	TRBJ1-2	once
CASSLGQGASGYTF	TGTGCCAGCAGCTTAGGACAGGGGGCGTCAGGCTACACCTTC	TRBD1	14	TRBV7-2	TRBJ1-2	-
CASRRTEEYEQYF	TGTGCCAGTAGAAGGACAGAAGAATACGAGCAGTACTTC	-	13	TRBV19	TRBJ2-7	-
CASTRRGTGELFF	TGTGCCAGCACCAGGAGGGGAACCGGGGAGCTGTTTTTT	-	13	TRBV2	TRBJ2-2	-
CASSVYGEGNIQYF	TGTGCCAGCAGCGTATACGGGGAGGGAAACATTCAGTACTTC	TRBD2	14	TRBV9	TRBJ2-4	-
CASSLSWDSYNEQFF	TGTGCCAGCAGTTTATCGTGGGACAGCTACAATGAGCAGTTCTTC	TRBD1	15	TRBV27	TRBJ2-1	-
CATSRLGGPGIF	TGTGCCACCAGCAGGCTAGGGGGCCCCGGGATCTTC	TRBD1	12	TRBV15	TRBJ2-1	-
CASSEQGAPRQPQHF	TGTGCCAGCAGCGAACAGGGGGCTCCTAGACAGCCCCAGCATTTT	TRBD1	15	TRBV9	TRBJ1-5	-
CASSRYRRVDTQYF	TGTGCCAGCAGCAGATACAGGAGAGTAGATACGCAGTATTTT	-	14	TRBV21-1	TRBJ2-3	-
CASSLPGYGYTF	TGTGCCAGCAGCTTGCCGGGGTATGGCTACACCTTC	-	12	TRBV5-6	TRBJ1-2	-
CASRYGSASYEQYF	TGTGCCAGCCGGTACGGGAGTGCCTCCTACGAGCAGTACTTC	-	14	TRBV28	TRBJ2-7	-
CASSFGGLNQPQHF	TGTGCCAGTAGTTTCGGCGGGCTCAATCAGCCCCAGCATTTT	-	14	TRBV19	TRBJ1-5	-
CASSPSPGGRDHEQYF	TGTGCCAGCAGTCCCTCCCCCGGCGGGAGAGATCACGAGCAGTACTTC	TRBD2	16	TRBV28	TRBJ2-7	-
CASSSTGTSGVTNTGELFF	TGTGCCAGCAGCTCTACGGGGACTAGCGGAGTTACTAACACCGGGGAGCTGTTTTTT	TRBD2	19	TRBV7-3	TRBJ2-2	-
CASSLHWTAYNEQFF	TGTGCCAGCAGCTTGCATTGGACAGCTTACAATGAGCAGTTCTTC	-	15	TRBV5-5	TRBJ2-1	many
CASQRTVSNEKLFF	TGTGCCAGCCAAAGGACAGTCTCGAATGAAAAACTGTTTTTT	-	14	TRBV6-5	TRBJ1-4	-
CASSLNSYTGELFF	TGTGCCAGCAGCTTAAACTCGTACACCGGGGAGCTGTTTTTT	-	14	TRBV5-5	TRBJ2-2	-
CASSASGAFRYEQYF	TGTGCCAGCAGCGCTAGCGGGGCGTTTCGATACGAGCAGTACTTC	TRBD2	15	TRBV5-4	TRBJ2-7	-
CASSILWGQIYEQYF	TGTGCCAGTAGTATATTGTGGGGACAGATCTACGAGCAGTACTTC	TRBD1	15	TRBV19	TRBJ2-7	-
CASSASQGAFNTEAFF	TGTGCCAGCTCTGCCTCGCAGGGGGCTTTTAACACTGAAGCTTTCTTT	TRBD1	16	TRBV27	TRBJ1-1	-
CASSLDMGHQYF	TGTGCCAGCAGCTTAGATATGGGACACCAGTACTTC	-	12	TRBV11-2	TRBJ2-4	-
CAISELGLSSGNTIYF	TGTGCCATCAGTGAGTTGGGGCTAAGCTCTGGAAACACCATATATTTT	-	16	TRBV10-3	TRBJ1-3	many
CARSLSRFGREGTGELFF	TGTGCCAGAAGCTTATCTAGGTTCGGGCGGGAGGGCACCGGGGAGCTGTTTTTT	TRBD2	18	TRBV5-3	TRBJ2-2	-
CASSVTGLNTEAFF	TGTGCCAGCAGTGTTACAGGGCTGAACACTGAAGCTTTCTTT	-	14	TRBV11-2	TRBJ1-1	-
CASSVEAGEDTQYF	TGTGCCAGCAGCGTAGAAGCGGGAGAAGATACGCAGTATTTT	TRBD2	14	TRBV9	TRBJ2-3	-
CASSGGLAVTETQYF	TGTGCCAGCAGCGGGGGACTAGCGGTTACAGAGACCCAGTACTTC	TRBD2	15	TRBV9	TRBJ2-5	once
CASSLAGGPGAYEQYF	TGTGCCAGTAGTCTAGCGGGAGGGCCGGGGGCCTACGAGCAGTACTTC	TRBD2	16	TRBV19	TRBJ2-7	-
CASSWTSGGSTDTQYF	TGTGCCAGTAGTTGGACTAGCGGGGGGTCTACAGATACGCAGTATTTT	TRBD2	16	TRBV19	TRBJ2-3	-
CASTLGGKQYF	TGTGCCAGCACCTTAGGAGGGAAGCAGTACTTC	-	11	TRBV28	TRBJ2-7	-
CASSLNAGDHEQYF	TGCGCCAGCAGCTTGAACGCAGGGGACCACGAGCAGTACTTC	-	14	TRBV5-1	TRBJ2-7	few
CASSSLRSSGRTDTQYF	TGCGCCAGCAGCTCCTTACGCTCTAGCGGGAGGACAGATACGCAGTATTTT	TRBD2	17	TRBV5-1	TRBJ2-3	-
CASTGGPMNTEAFF	TGTGCCAGCACCGGAGGGCCCATGAACACTGAAGCTTTCTTT	-	14	TRBV3-1/TRBV3-2	TRBJ1-1	-
CASSLGTGFNSPLHF	TGTGCCAGCAGTTTGGGAACAGGGTTTAATTCACCCCTCCACTTT	-	15	TRBV7-7	TRBJ1-6	many
CASSSPGQAYEQYF	TGTGCCAGCAGTTCGCCCGGACAGGCCTACGAGCAGTACTTC	TRBD1	14	TRBV28	TRBJ2-7	-
CASSESGSNQPQHF	TGTGCCAGCAGCGAGTCAGGCAGCAATCAGCCCCAGCATTTT	-	14	TRBV7-2	TRBJ1-5	once
CASRQQGSTEAFF	TGTGCCAGCAGACAGCAGGGGAGCACTGAAGCTTTCTTT	-	13	TRBV3-1/TRBV3-2	TRBJ1-1	-
CAWRTQPTNEKLFF	TGTGCCTGGAGGACACAGCCAACTAATGAAAAACTGTTTTTT	-	14	TRBV30	TRBJ1-4	-
CASSHCSAGPYNEQFF	TGTGCCAGCAGCCATTGTTCGGCGGGTCCATACAATGAGCAGTTCTTC	-	16	TRBV3-1/TRBV3-2	TRBJ2-1	-
CASSTARGSSNGYTF	TGCGCCAGCAGCACCGCCAGGGGAAGTAGCAATGGCTACACCTTC	-	15	TRBV5-1	TRBJ1-2	few
CAWSGGSNTEAFF	TGTGCCTGGAGTGGGGGCTCGAACACTGAAGCTTTCTTT	-	13	TRBV30	TRBJ1-1	-
CASSFGGTGGRQETQYF	TGCGCCAGCAGCTTTGGTGGGACAGGGGGCAGGCAAGAGACCCAGTACTTC	TRBD1	17	TRBV5-1	TRBJ2-5	few
CASRGRGPPLWEQYF	TGTGCCAGCAGGGGGAGGGGCCCCCCTCTTTGGGAGCAGTACTTC	TRBD2	15	TRBV2	TRBJ2-7	-
CASSPPTGSNEQYF	TGTGCCAGCTCACCACCGACAGGGAGCAACGAGCAGTACTTC	TRBD1	14	TRBV18	TRBJ2-7	-
CAIVGRLNSPLHF	TGTGCCATCGTGGGCCGCCTTAATTCACCCCTCCACTTT	-	13	TRBV10-3	TRBJ1-6	-
CASSLVAAGEKLFF	TGTGCCAGCAGCTTAGTGGCAGCGGGTGAAAAACTGTTTTTT	-	14	TRBV7-2	TRBJ1-4	-